The present T cell receptor beta chain was sequenced within a study of T cells in localized non-small cell lung cancer. Findings and limits, study-wide: Blood T cell density predicted longer survival; adjacent-lung clonality, shorter. Uninvolved adjacent lung, not tumor, had the highest T cell clonality. A median of roughly 55 of the top 100 tumor clones appeared in adjacent lung, which was paired and uninvolved. Only one tumor region was sequenced, so heterogeneity remains possible.

To note about this clone: Antigen unknown.

Clones were sequenced by immunoSEQ multiplex PCR, and TCRdb holds only the in-frame ones, with some missing. The table lists 20,000 to 30,000 clones, approximately 88% of them singletons. The sequenced sample was peripheral blood mononuclear cells, obtained before any cancer treatment. The TCR comes from a woman aged 40-75 years with stage III lung adenocarcinoma.

In DNA form, the CDR3 reads TGTGCCAGCAGCTTGAACCCAGGGGCCGCGAACACCGGGGAGCTGTTTTTT. The encoded protein is CASSLNPGAANTGELFF. The chain links TRBV5-4 to TRBJ2-2; D is perhaps TRBD1 (6 bases). The V end lost 1 base, the J end lost 0 bases, and 13 bases lay between the germline ends. There are 17 residues in the CDR3. Germline CDR1 and CDR2: SGHNT and YYREEE (reference sequence).